The rows below give T cell receptor beta chains drawn from one sample of a study of blood T cell repertoires in COVID-19. Assay used: immunoSEQ multiplex PCR; TCRdb lists only in-frame clones, some missing. In the table there are around 73,000 clones, about 74% of which are singletons. Sequencing was performed on peripheral blood. Receptor source: a man aged 70-80 years with COVID-19, enrolled during active disease. Both conserved end residues are part of each CDR3. A D gene is named only where the DNA matches it firmly. The size field is filled for only some rows; it gives once, few, many or a size class.

CDR3 DNA: TGTGCCAGCAGTGAGACAGGGGCCACTGAAGCTTTCTTT
CDR3 protein: CASSETGATEAFF
V gene: TRBV2
J gene: TRBJ1-1
D gene: TRBD1
clone size: -

CDR3 DNA: TGCGCCAGCAGCTTGGGACTAGCGGGATCCTACTACAATGAGCAGTTCTTC
CDR3 protein: CASSLGLAGSYYNEQFF
V gene: TRBV5-1
J gene: TRBJ2-1
D gene: TRBD2
clone size: -

CDR3 DNA: TGTGCCAGCAGCCAGCAAAGGGGACTAGGGCGGGTCTACAATGAGCAGTTCTTC
CDR3 protein: CASSQQRGLGRVYNEQFF
V gene: TRBV3-1/TRBV3-2
J gene: TRBJ2-1
D gene: TRBD2
clone size: -

CDR3 DNA: TGCGCCAGCAGCCAAGAAGTACTAGCCCCACTGAACACCGGGGAGCTGTTTTTT
CDR3 protein: CASSQEVLAPLNTGELFF
V gene: TRBV4-3
J gene: TRBJ2-2
D gene: -
clone size: -

CDR3 DNA: TGTGCCTGGAGTGCGGGGGGCTACACAGATACGCAGTATTTT
CDR3 protein: CAWSAGGYTDTQYF
V gene: TRBV30
J gene: TRBJ2-3
D gene: -
clone size: -

CDR3 DNA: TGTGCCAGTAGCCCAGGGGGCGCGAATGAGCAGTTCTTC
CDR3 protein: CASSPGGANEQFF
V gene: TRBV19
J gene: TRBJ2-1
D gene: TRBD1
clone size: -

CDR3 DNA: TGTGCCAGCAGTGAAGGCGGGAGGGATGGCTACACCTTC
CDR3 protein: CASSEGGRDGYTF
V gene: TRBV6-1
J gene: TRBJ1-2
D gene: -
clone size: -

CDR3 DNA: TGTGCCAGCAGCTTGCCTGCGGGAGACGAGACCCAGTACTTC
CDR3 protein: CASSLPAGDETQYF
V gene: TRBV5-6
J gene: TRBJ2-5
D gene: TRBD2
clone size: -

CDR3 DNA: TGTGCCAGCAGCTTAGTTGGAGTAGATACGCAGTATTTT
CDR3 protein: CASSLVGVDTQYF
V gene: TRBV11-1
J gene: TRBJ2-3
D gene: -
clone size: -

CDR3 DNA: TGTGCCAGCAGCTTGGAAATAGCCTACTCCTACGAGCAGTACTTC
CDR3 protein: CASSLEIAYSYEQYF
V gene: TRBV5-6
J gene: TRBJ2-7
D gene: -
clone size: -

CDR3 DNA: TGTGCCAGCAGTTTAAGGTTACAGAGAAATTCACCCCTCCACTTT
CDR3 protein: CASSLRLQRNSPLHF
V gene: TRBV27
J gene: TRBJ1-6
D gene: -
clone size: -

CDR3 DNA: TGTGCCAGCAGCCGAGGACAGGCCGGTCGAGAGGCCCAGTACTTC
CDR3 protein: CASSRGQAGREAQYF
V gene: TRBV7-6
J gene: TRBJ2-5
D gene: TRBD1
clone size: -

CDR3 DNA: TGTGCCAGCAGCTTAGTCCGGCAGGGGGGAGCCAAAAACATTCAGTACTTC
CDR3 protein: CASSLVRQGGAKNIQYF
V gene: TRBV11-2
J gene: TRBJ2-4
D gene: -
clone size: -

CDR3 DNA: TGTGCCAGCAGCCCAGCACCCAACACTGAAGCTTTCTTT
CDR3 protein: CASSPAPNTEAFF
V gene: TRBV6-2/TRBV6-3
J gene: TRBJ1-1
D gene: -
clone size: -

CDR3 DNA: TGTGCCAGCAGATCTACAGGGGCCACTGAAGCTTTCTTT
CDR3 protein: CASRSTGATEAFF
V gene: TRBV27
J gene: TRBJ1-1
D gene: TRBD1
clone size: -

CDR3 DNA: TGTGCCAGCAGTACTACCGGGGACTATGGCTACACCTTC
CDR3 protein: CASSTTGDYGYTF
V gene: TRBV9
J gene: TRBJ1-2
D gene: -
clone size: -

CDR3 DNA: TGTGCCATCAGTGGGACGGCCGGGGGATCACCCCTCCACTTT
CDR3 protein: CAISGTAGGSPLHF
V gene: TRBV10-3
J gene: TRBJ1-6
D gene: -
clone size: -

CDR3 DNA: TGTGCTAGTGGTTTGGGACAGGGTTTGGTCGGGGAGCTGTTTTTT
CDR3 protein: CASGLGQGLVGELFF
V gene: TRBV12-5
J gene: TRBJ2-2
D gene: TRBD1
clone size: -

CDR3 DNA: TGTGCCAGCTCACCTCCGGGAGTCAGCGACAATGAGCAGTTCTTC
CDR3 protein: CASSPPGVSDNEQFF
V gene: TRBV18
J gene: TRBJ2-1
D gene: -
clone size: -

CDR3 DNA: TGTGCCAGCAGCTTAACTCGGAGGGATGAGCAGTTCTTC
CDR3 protein: CASSLTRRDEQFF
V gene: TRBV7-2
J gene: TRBJ2-1
D gene: -
clone size: -

CDR3 DNA: TGTGCCACCTGGGGACAGGGATTCCGCGAGCAGTACTTC
CDR3 protein: CATWGQGFREQYF
V gene: TRBV6-5
J gene: TRBJ2-7
D gene: TRBD1
clone size: once

CDR3 DNA: TGTGCCAGCAGTTTTGGTGCAGGGAATGAGCAGTTCTTC
CDR3 protein: CASSFGAGNEQFF
V gene: TRBV28
J gene: TRBJ2-1
D gene: -
clone size: -

CDR3 DNA: TGTGCCAGCAGCTTGGACTGGGACAGGAATTCACCCCTCCACTTT
CDR3 protein: CASSLDWDRNSPLHF
V gene: TRBV5-5
J gene: TRBJ1-6
D gene: TRBD1
clone size: -

CDR3 DNA: TGTGCCAGCAGCCAAGTGTTTGCGGGAGGGATCTCAGATACGCAGTATTTT
CDR3 protein: CASSQVFAGGISDTQYF
V gene: TRBV3-1/TRBV3-2
J gene: TRBJ2-3
D gene: TRBD2
clone size: -

CDR3 DNA: TGTGCCAGCAGCTTAGAGCGGCCCCCTGCCGGGGAGCTGTTTTTT
CDR3 protein: CASSLERPPAGELFF
V gene: TRBV7-2
J gene: TRBJ2-2
D gene: -
clone size: -

CDR3 DNA: TGTGCCAGCAGTTACGCTCACAGTGCAATATACGAGCAGTACTTC
CDR3 protein: CASSYAHSAIYEQYF
V gene: TRBV6-2/TRBV6-3
J gene: TRBJ2-7
D gene: -
clone size: -

CDR3 DNA: TGTGCCAGCAGCCTGAGGTACTACAATGAGCAGTTCTTC
CDR3 protein: CASSLRYYNEQFF
V gene: TRBV5-6
J gene: TRBJ2-1
D gene: -
clone size: -

CDR3 DNA: TGTGCCACTTCTACAGGGGACTATGGCTACACCTTC
CDR3 protein: CATSTGDYGYTF
V gene: TRBV24-1
J gene: TRBJ1-2
D gene: TRBD1
clone size: once

CDR3 DNA: TGTGCCAGCATCCCCACCCAGGGTTCTAACTATGGCTACACCTTC
CDR3 protein: CASIPTQGSNYGYTF
V gene: TRBV6-6
J gene: TRBJ1-2
D gene: -
clone size: few

CDR3 DNA: TGTGCCAGCACAGGGTACACTGAAGCTTTCTTT
CDR3 protein: CASTGYTEAFF
V gene: TRBV2
J gene: TRBJ1-1
D gene: -
clone size: -

CDR3 DNA: TGCGCCAGCAGCACTCAGACAGGGGGCAACACTGAAGCTTTCTTT
CDR3 protein: CASSTQTGGNTEAFF
V gene: TRBV5-1
J gene: TRBJ1-1
D gene: TRBD1
clone size: few

CDR3 DNA: TGTGCCAGCAGTTTACAACCAACTAACAATGAGCAGTTCTTC
CDR3 protein: CASSLQPTNNEQFF
V gene: TRBV27
J gene: TRBJ2-1
D gene: -
clone size: few

CDR3 DNA: TGTGCCACCCGGGGGGACGAGGCTGGCTACACCTTC
CDR3 protein: CATRGDEAGYTF
V gene: TRBV24-1
J gene: TRBJ1-2
D gene: -
clone size: -